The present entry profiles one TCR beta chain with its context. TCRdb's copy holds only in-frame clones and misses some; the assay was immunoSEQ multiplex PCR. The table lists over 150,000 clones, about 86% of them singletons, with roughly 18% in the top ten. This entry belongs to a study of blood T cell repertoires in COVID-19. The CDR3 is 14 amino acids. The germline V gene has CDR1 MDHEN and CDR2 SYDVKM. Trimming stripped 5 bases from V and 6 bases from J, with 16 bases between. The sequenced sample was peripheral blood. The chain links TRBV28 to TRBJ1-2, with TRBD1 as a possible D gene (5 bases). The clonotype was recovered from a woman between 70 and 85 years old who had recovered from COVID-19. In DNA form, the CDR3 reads TGTGCCAGCAGTACCCCCAGCAGGGTTAATGGCTACACCTTC. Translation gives CASSTPSRVNGYTF.